This T cell receptor (beta chain) originates from a study of PD-1 blockade in classical Hodgkin lymphoma. Study-wide background: Patients were given intravenous nivolumab, 3 mg/kg, every 2 weeks.

Germline assignment: CDR1 LGHNA and CDR2 YSLEER. V shed 1 base and J shed 8 bases, with 14 bases lying between them. The CDR3 is 14 residues long. Measured with immunoSEQ multiplex PCR; TCRdb has only the in-frame clones, and not every one. Here the sample spans about 97,000 clones, around 89% being singletons. This clone was detected only a few times. With no exception, relapse followed autologous stem cell transplantation in all patients, and brentuximab vedotin exposure varied. Complete response, partial response or progressive disease constituted the best responses recorded. This sample comprised peripheral blood mononuclear cells (PBMCs), obtained before the second cycle of nivolumab. This chain links TRBV4-3 with TRBJ1-2; D is undetermined. The TCR comes from a human donor with classical Hodgkin lymphoma. The CDR3 DNA reads TGCGCCAGCAGCCAAGTCGACCAGAATCAAGGCTACACCTTC. This translates into CASSQVDQNQGYTF.